The 28 T cell receptor beta chains reported below all come from one sample, sequenced in a study of CD8 T cells in ankylosing spondylitis. These receptors have no known antigen. TCRdb processed the 5' RACE reads anew with MiXCR; each CDR3 protein has one entry. The data show fewer than 550,000 distinct CDR3 sequences, about 5.2% seen once. Study-wide findings and caveats: Roughly eight highly homologous variants made up a TCR beta motif that seemed to typify ankylosing spondylitis blood.

Source material: blood, either unsorted or a sorted T cell fraction (not recorded which). The receptors shown here come from a male donor with ankylosing spondylitis.

This clonotype was counted many times. This sequence joins TRBV29-1 and TRBJ2-7, with 9 bases aligning to TRBD1. Germline V lookup: CDR1 SQVTM, CDR2 ANQGSEA. With 7 bases clipped from V and 2 bases from J, the junction kept 6 bases outside the gene matches. The CDR3 spans 13 residues. CDR3 amino acids: CSAEGQGTYEQYF. The DNA for the CDR3 is TGCAGCGCCGAGGGACAGGGAACCTACGAGCAGTACTTC.

This clonotype was seen repeatedly, ten times or more. The V gene is TRBV27, the J gene TRBJ1-6; the D is unclear. There are 16 residues in the CDR3. Deletions cut 2 bases from V and 8 bases from J, with 16 bases between. CDR1 MNHEY and CDR2 SMNVEV come from the germline V gene (reference sequence). The CDR3 coding sequence is TGTGCCAGCAGTTTAATGGGCCTTGGGGTTTATTCACCCCTCCACTTT. Amino acids: CASSLMGLGVYSPLHF.

This clonotype was detected many times. The chain combines TRBV7-9 with TRBJ2-7; tentatively, D is TRBD1 or TRBD2 (5 bases each). This CDR3 is 14 amino acids long. V lost 6 bases, J lost 6 bases, and 18 bases lay in between. The germline CDR1 and CDR2 sequences are SEHNR and FQNEAQ (reference sequence). The CDR3 DNA follows: TGTGCCAGCAGTGTAGCCGGGACGGGGTCCGAGCAGTACTTC. As protein: CASSVAGTGSEQYF.

This clonotype has ten or more counts. The chain uses TRBV9 and TRBJ1-2; TRBD1 matches 7 bases. The V gene's germline CDR1 is SGDLS and CDR2 YYNGEE. This CDR3 has 14 amino acids. With V trimmed by 4 bases and J by 4 bases, 7 bases remained unmatched. The DNA for the CDR3 is TGTGCCAGCAGCCCCCGACAGGGAAGCTATGGCTACACCTTC. Protein product: CASSPRQGSYGYTF.

Ten or more counts support this clonotype. This rearrangement joins TRBV29-1 to TRBJ2-3, with 8 bases lining up with TRBD1. CDR1 SQVTM and CDR2 ANQGSEA come from the germline V gene. The CDR3 has 14 residues. Trimming removed 5 bases from V and 2 bases from J; junction bases left unmatched: 6. In nucleotides, the CDR3 is TGCAGCGTTCTTGGACAGGGAGTCACAGATACGCAGTATTTT. Translated, it gives CSVLGQGVTDTQYF.

This clonotype was counted ten times or more. The chain combines TRBV4-2 with TRBJ2-7; D remains ambiguous. Germline lookup yields CDR1 LGHNA and CDR2 YNFKEQ. V lost 0 bases and J 2 bases, leaving 5 bases between the germline ends. The CDR3 is made up of 13 amino acids. CDR3 amino acids: CASSQDDPYEQYF. The CDR3 DNA is TGTGCCAGCAGCCAAGACGACCCCTACGAGCAGTACTTC.

This clonotype has ten or more counts. The chain has TRBV6-2 or TRBV6-3 and TRBJ2-5; TRBD2 is a possible D gene (6 bases). Germline assignment: CDR1 MNHEY and CDR2 SVGEGT. The CDR3 sequence is 14 residues long. V lost 6 bases, J lost 3 bases, and 14 bases lay in between. Written as DNA, the CDR3 is TGTGCCAGCAGAAGGAGGGGACCCAAAGAGACCCAGTACTTC. Encoded protein: CASRRRGPKETQYF.

In its sample, this clonotype was seen many times. This sequence joins TRBV5-6 and TRBJ2-7; no definite D call. The V and J ends lost 0 bases and 4 bases respectively, with 8 bases between them. CDR1 and CDR2 (germline): SGHDT, YYEEEE. The CDR3 consists of 13 residues. CDR3 nucleotide sequence: TGTGCCAGCAGCTTGGTCCGGAGTTACGAGCAGTACTTC. Residues: CASSLVRSYEQYF.

In its sample, this clonotype was seen many times. The rearrangement links TRBV5-1 to TRBJ1-1, with D perhaps TRBD1 (5 bases). CDR3 size: 15 residues. Trimming took off 6 bases at V and 2 bases at J, with 17 bases between the two ends. Germline assignment: CDR1 SGHRS and CDR2 YFSETQ. CDR3 sequence: CASTLGRTGNTEAFF. CDR3 in DNA: TGCGCCAGCACCCTGGGGCGGACGGGAAACACTGAAGCTTTCTTT.

This clonotype was seen repeatedly, ten times or more. This chain joins TRBV7-9 and TRBJ2-3, with a tentative D call TRBD2 (5 bases). The CDR3 is 14 residues long. Looked up from germline, CDR1 is SEHNR and CDR2 is FQNEAQ (reference sequence). The V end lost 5 bases, the J end lost 0 bases, and 9 bases lay between the germline ends. The DNA of the CDR3 is TGTGCCAGCAGCCCCGGGATCAGCACAGATACGCAGTATTTT. It encodes CASSPGISTDTQYF.

This clonotype was seen repeatedly, ten times or more. The chain employs TRBV5-1 and TRBJ1-5; possibly TRBD1 for D (6 bases). This CDR3 contains 15 residues. The germline CDR1 and CDR2 sequences are SGHRS and YFSETQ. Trimming left V 0 bases short and J 6 bases short, with 13 bases between. The CDR3 region has the DNA TGCGCCAGCAGCTTGGCCTCTGGGGGCGGTCAGCCCCAGCATTTT. It yields the protein CASSLASGGGQPQHF.

Many counts were recorded for this clonotype. The gene calls are TRBV5-1 and TRBJ1-1; possible D gene TRBD1, 5 bases. Germline CDR1 SGHRS, CDR2 YFSETQ. Trimming pared 0 bases from V and 4 bases from J, leaving 13 bases between. The CDR3 has 15 residues. The CDR3 DNA follows: TGCGCCAGCAGCTTGGTTCCGGGAAGGGGCACTGAAGCTTTCTTT. As protein: CASSLVPGRGTEAFF.

This clonotype was picked up many times. The chain's CDR3 is CSARLGGSSYNSPLHF. The CDR3 nucleotides are TGCAGTGCTAGGCTCGGAGGTAGCTCCTATAATTCACCCCTCCACTTT. V gene TRBV20-1 combines with J gene TRBJ1-6; no reliable D call. CDR1 is DFQATT and CDR2 is SNEGSKA in the germline V gene (reference sequence). V lost 3 bases and J 0 bases, leaving 12 bases between the germline ends. This CDR3 is 16 amino acids long.

On this clonotype itself: Relative to the germline gene, one junction end is altered; a read error may explain this. The V call is TRBV5-6, the J call TRBJ2-7; possible D gene TRBD2, 6 bases. Germline values: CDR1 SGHDT, CDR2 YYEEEE. The CDR3 contains 14 residues. This CDR3 reads CAGSLGGYFYEQYF. The DNA for the CDR3 is TGTGCCGGCAGTTTAGGAGGGTACTTCTACGAGCAGTACTTC.

There are many counts of this clonotype. The rearrangement joins TRBV12-5 to TRBJ2-1; D gene uncertain. CDR3 size: 13 residues. Trimming left V 0 bases short and J 12 bases short, with 12 bases between. Per germline, CDR1 LGHNT and CDR2 FRNRAP. DNA for the CDR3: TGTGCTAGTGGTTTGGTACTAAGTAATCGGCAGTTCTTC. Encoded protein: CASGLVLSNRQFF.

This clonotype was observed at least ten times. This rearrangement joins TRBV6-2 or TRBV6-3 to TRBJ1-1; D unclear. This CDR3 contains 12 residues. The V and J ends lost 2 bases and 10 bases respectively, with 11 bases between them. The V gene's germline CDR1 is MNHEY and CDR2 SVGEGT. The DNA of the CDR3 is TGTGCCAGCAGTTACGGACTTAAGAGAGCTTTCTTT. Its translation: CASSYGLKRAFF.

Ten or more counts support this clonotype. This chain connects TRBV6-2 or TRBV6-3 to TRBJ2-1; TRBD2 matches 10 bases. Trimming removed 5 bases from V and 4 bases from J; junction bases left unmatched: 20. CDR1 and CDR2 from the germline V gene are MNHEY and SVGEGT. The CDR3 has 20 residues. The CDR3 DNA reads as TGTGCCAGCAGTCCCGTGACTAGCGGGCTCCCACCCCCCCTTTACAATGAGCAGTTCTTC. Translating it yields CASSPVTSGLPPPLYNEQFF.

This clonotype was detected ten times or more. V gene TRBV10-3 combines with J gene TRBJ2-3, with 8 nucleotides matching TRBD2. This CDR3 region has 14 residues. CDR1 ENHRY and CDR2 SYGVKD come from the germline V gene. Germline trimming cut 8 bases from V and 0 bases from J; bases unmatched to any gene: 4. The CDR3 DNA reads as TGTGCCATCGCGCGGGGGGCTAGCACAGATACGCAGTATTTT. As protein: CAIARGASTDTQYF.

This clonotype occurred many times. J is TRBJ2-1 and V is TRBV24-1; D is possibly TRBD1 or TRBD2 (5 bases each). CDR3 size: 14 residues. Trimming removed 0 bases at V and 8 bases at J, with 10 bases between. Germline V gene sequence: CDR1 KGHDR, CDR2 SFDVKD. This chain's CDR3 is CATSDLGRDHEQFF. The CDR3 DNA is TGTGCCACCAGTGATTTGGGCAGGGACCATGAGCAGTTCTTC.

This clonotype came up many times. The chain recombines TRBV7-9 with TRBJ1-1; no definite D call. CDR3 length: 14 residues. CDR1 is SEHNR, CDR2 FQNEAQ, per germline (reference sequence). V lost 1 base, J lost 4 bases, and 10 bases lay in between. The CDR3 spells CASSLEVPGTEAFF. The CDR3 region has the DNA TGTGCCAGCAGCTTAGAGGTCCCGGGCACTGAAGCTTTCTTT.

The sample holds many counts of this clonotype. The chain links TRBV6-1 to TRBJ2-1, with TRBD2 matching 8 bases. The CDR3 is 16 residues long. The V segment lost 6 bases and the J segment 5 bases; nucleotides outside the gene matches: 12. Germline values: CDR1 MNHNS, CDR2 SASEGT. Here the CDR3 reads CASRALLAGLNNEQFF. CDR3 DNA sequence: TGTGCCAGCAGGGCCCTTCTAGCGGGTCTGAACAATGAGCAGTTCTTC.

This clonotype was counted ten times or more. This chain links TRBV5-6 with TRBJ2-1; no clear D gene. This CDR3 has 12 amino acids. The V end lost 0 bases, the J end lost 11 bases, and 9 bases lay between the germline ends. Germline CDR1 SGHDT, CDR2 YYEEEE. For the CDR3, the DNA is TGTGCCAGCAGCTTGGGAGCCGGACAGCAGTTCTTC. It translates to CASSLGAGQQFF.

In this sample, this clonotype turned up many times. The CDR3 loop reads CASSQALRGGSYNEQFF. The DNA for the CDR3 is TGTGCCAGTAGCCAAGCTCTACGGGGGGGATCCTACAATGAGCAGTTCTTC. This chain joins TRBV19 and TRBJ2-1; TRBD2 aligns across 8 bases. V lost 6 bases and J lost 1; bases outside the gene matches: 11. CDR1 LNHDA and CDR2 SQIVND come from the germline V gene (reference sequence). The CDR3 sequence is 17 residues long.

The J gene is TRBJ2-7, the V gene TRBV20-1; D may be TRBD2 (5 bases). The CDR3 covers 13 residues. The germline CDR1 and CDR2 sequences are DFQATT and SNEGSKA (reference sequence). Trimming pared 3 bases from V and 5 bases from J, leaving 14 bases between. CDR3 loop: CSASKGVGDEQYF. In nucleotides, the CDR3 is TGCAGTGCTAGTAAGGGAGTTGGGGACGAGCAGTACTTC.

This clonotype was counted many times. J is TRBJ2-1 and V is TRBV6-1; D may be TRBD2 (5 bases). Trimming cost V 8 bases and J 2 bases, with 13 bases left between them. The CDR3 spans 14 residues. Per germline, CDR1 MNHNS and CDR2 SASEGT. CDR3 protein: CASGRSGAYNEQFF. The CDR3 DNA reads as TGTGCCAGCGGCAGAAGCGGAGCCTACAATGAGCAGTTCTTC.

This clonotype was counted many times. The chain links TRBV29-1 to TRBJ2-7; no definite D call. The CDR3 is 15 amino acids. V was clipped by 0 bases and J by 0 bases, with 12 bases between them. The germline CDR1 and CDR2 sequences are SQVTM and ANQGSEA. The CDR3 protein is CSVEDPRLNSYEQYF. DNA of the CDR3: TGCAGCGTTGAAGATCCCCGCCTCAACTCCTACGAGCAGTACTTC.

This clonotype was seen more than once but under ten times. The chain links TRBV29-1 to TRBJ2-7; TRBD1 agrees at 7 bases. This CDR3 region has 13 residues. CDR1 and CDR2 (germline): SQVTM, ANQGSEA. V was clipped by 5 bases and J by 3 bases; unmatched bases: 7. DNA for the CDR3: TGCAGCGTTAAGACAGGGTACGACTACGAGCAGTACTTC. This encodes CSVKTGYDYEQYF.

At least ten counts were recorded for this clonotype. The V call is TRBV20-1, the J call TRBJ2-7; TRBD2 matches 7 bases. There are 13 residues in the CDR3. Germline-derived CDR1 and CDR2 are DFQATT and SNEGSKA (reference sequence). Trimming removed 1 base from V and 0 bases from J; junction bases left unmatched: 0. This CDR3 reads CSARGLASYEQYF. The CDR3 region has the DNA TGCAGTGCTAGAGGACTAGCCTCCTACGAGCAGTACTTC.